This is a list of T cell receptor beta chains from one sample in a study of human T cells and chemical hapten exposure. TCRdb passed the RACE reads through MiXCR, listing each CDR3 protein once. The data show 95,000 to 150,000 distinct CDR3 sequences, approximately 13% seen once. The starting material was whole blood, obtained in connection with sensitization to the hapten diphenylcyclopropenone (DPC). The receptors here all came from a woman in her late teens or twenties with alopecia areata. Some clones in this sample may be carry-over from other donors' samples. CDR3s include the opening cysteine and the closing phenylalanine or tryptophan. The order of the fields is V gene, J gene, clone size, D gene, CDR3 DNA, CDR3 protein. D genes are given only for firm matches. Only some rows state a clone size, as once, few, many or a class for expanded clones.

>TRBV12-3/TRBV12-4|TRBJ1-2|NA|NA
TGTGCCAGCAGGCAACAGGGTTCTAACTATGGCTACACCTTC
CASRQQGSNYGYTF
>TRBV19|TRBJ1-5|few|NA
TGTGCCAGTAGTATAGAGCGCAATCAGCCCCAGCATTTT
CASSIERNQPQHF
>TRBV10-3|TRBJ1-1|many|NA
TGTGCCATCATGTCCTCAGGGAACACTGAAGCTTTCTTT
CAIMSSGNTEAFF
>TRBV20-1|TRBJ1-5|few|TRBD1
TGCAGTGCTGTAACGGACAGGACCCATTTGCGCAATCAGCCCCAGCATTTT
CSAVTDRTHLRNQPQHF
>TRBV11-2|TRBJ2-2|few|NA
TGTGCCAGCAGCTTTCCCGCCCTAGTGGGAAACACCGGGGAGCTGTTTTTT
CASSFPALVGNTGELFF
>TRBV19|TRBJ2-1|few|NA
TGTGCCAGTAGTATCAACGACCGCTCCCATGAGCAGTTCTTC
CASSINDRSHEQFF
>TRBV25-1|TRBJ1-2|many|TRBD1
TGTGCCAGCAGCATCCGGGACAGGGCTAACCCGGGAGGCTACACCTTC
CASSIRDRANPGGYTF
>TRBV11-1|TRBJ1-5|NA|NA
TGTGCCAGCAGCTTAGCGGATAAGGTGAATCAGCCCCAGCATTTT
CASSLADKVNQPQHF
>TRBV27|TRBJ2-7|few|NA
TGTGCCAGCAGTTTATCGAGGCACAGCTCCTACGAGCAGTACTTC
CASSLSRHSSYEQYF
>TRBV7-6|TRBJ1-1|NA|NA
TGTGCCAGCAGCTTAGGAAGCGGGGGGAACACTGAAGCTTTCTTT
CASSLGSGGNTEAFF
>TRBV9|TRBJ2-5|many|TRBD1
TGTGCCAGCAGCGTTACGACAGGGAACCAAGAGACCCAGTACTTC
CASSVTTGNQETQYF
>TRBV29-1|TRBJ1-2|many|TRBD1
TGCAGCGTTGAAGAGCGACAGGGCCACTATGGCTACACCTTC
CSVEERQGHYGYTF
>TRBV20-1|TRBJ2-7|many|TRBD1
TGCAGTGCCTCAGGGGGCTTATACGAGCAGTACTTC
CSASGGLYEQYF
>TRBV28|TRBJ1-5|many|NA
TGTGCCAGCAGTTTCTCCCAGAATCAGCCCCAGCATTTT
CASSFSQNQPQHF
>TRBV5-6|TRBJ2-5|many|NA
TGTGCCAGCAGCTTGCTGCAAGAGACCCAGTACTTC
CASSLLQETQYF
>TRBV29-1|TRBJ2-3|many|NA
TGCAGCGCCGGGTCGGAAGTCGGTGTAGAAAACCCTGGAAGGCCTAAGCAGTATTTT
CSAGSEVGVENPGRPKQYF
>TRBV28|TRBJ1-1|NA|TRBD1
TGTGCCAGCACCCAGGGGGTGAGGGCTTTCTTT
CASTQGVRAFF
>TRBV28|TRBJ2-1|many|NA
TGTGCCAGCAGTTTCCGGGGCCGATTTAATGAGCAGTTCTTC
CASSFRGRFNEQFF
>TRBV7-6|TRBJ2-7|few|TRBD1
TGTGCCAGCAGCCTTGGACAGGGAAGCTCCTACGAGCAGTACTTC
CASSLGQGSSYEQYF
>TRBV10-1|TRBJ2-6|NA|NA
TGCGCCAGCATATCTCGTCCGTCTGGGGCCAACGTCCTGACTTTC
CASISRPSGANVLTF
>TRBV6-2/TRBV6-3|TRBJ2-3|many|NA
TGTGCCAGCAGCCTTGACCAAGGGGCAGATACGCAGTATTTT
CASSLDQGADTQYF
>TRBV6-2/TRBV6-3|TRBJ1-5|many|NA
TGTGCCAGCAGTTTAACATCCAATCAGCCCCAGCATTTT
CASSLTSNQPQHF
>TRBV7-2|TRBJ1-2|many|NA
TGTGCCAGCAGCTCCCGAGGCCCCGAGGGCTATGGCTACACCTTC
CASSSRGPEGYGYTF
>TRBV12-3/TRBV12-4|TRBJ1-3|few|NA
TGTGCCAGCAGTTTTCTCAGGGGTACTGGAAACACCATATATTTT
CASSFLRGTGNTIYF
>TRBV7-2|TRBJ1-5|many|NA
TGTGCCAGCAGCTTAGATAGATATAGCAATCAGCCCCAGCATTTT
CASSLDRYSNQPQHF
>TRBV7-2|TRBJ2-3|few|NA
TGTGCCAGCCAGGGGGGTATGAGAGATACGCAGTATTTT
CASQGGMRDTQYF
>TRBV14|TRBJ2-1|few|TRBD2
TGTGCCAGCAGCCAAGTAAGGACTAGCGGGGGGCCGAGGTTCTTC
CASSQVRTSGGPRFF
>TRBV2|TRBJ2-4|many|NA
TGTGCCACCTGGACAGCCAAAAACATTCAGTACTTC
CATWTAKNIQYF
>TRBV7-9|TRBJ1-5|many|TRBD1
TGTGCCAGCAGTAGATCGGGACAGGGGGCAGGCAATCAGCCCCAGCATTTT
CASSRSGQGAGNQPQHF
>TRBV7-2|TRBJ2-1|few|NA
TGTGCCAGCAGCTTAGGCCTGGGACGGACTTCTTCCAATGAGCAGTTCTTC
CASSLGLGRTSSNEQFF
>TRBV11-2|TRBJ2-3|many|NA
TGTGCCAGCAACAGACATCTTAGCACAGATACGCAGTATTTT
CASNRHLSTDTQYF
>TRBV10-1|TRBJ2-1|NA|NA
TGCGCCAGCAGTGAGTCGTTGGTTAGGGGCTACAATGAGCAGTTCTTC
CASSESLVRGYNEQFF
>TRBV2|TRBJ2-5|NA|TRBD2
TGTGCCAGCAGACGGACTAGCGGGGGGGCCCTTCAAGAGACCCAGTACTTC
CASRRTSGGALQETQYF
>TRBV2|TRBJ2-2|NA|NA
TGTGCCAGCAGTGAAGACACCGGGGAGCTGTTTTTT
CASSEDTGELFF
>TRBV18|TRBJ1-4|NA|NA
TGTGCCAGCTCACCGGGGCCTTCGGCTGTTAATGAAAAACTGTTTTTT
CASSPGPSAVNEKLFF
>TRBV2|TRBJ1-6|NA|TRBD1
TGTGCCAGCAGTGAAGGACAGGGAGGTAATTCACCCCTCCACTTT
CASSEGQGGNSPLHF
>TRBV15|TRBJ2-7|many|NA
TGTGCCACCAGCAGAGAATACGGGGGAGCCGAGCAGTACTTC
CATSREYGGAEQYF
>TRBV6-6|TRBJ1-5|many|NA
TGTGCCTCTCGGTCAGGGACGAGGGCTAATAGCAATCAGCCCCAGCATTTT
CASRSGTRANSNQPQHF
>TRBV5-5|TRBJ2-2|NA|TRBD1
TGTGCCAGCAGCTTGGGGGACAGATACACCGGGGAGCTGTTTTTT
CASSLGDRYTGELFF
>TRBV28|TRBJ2-6|few|TRBD2
TGTGCCAGCAGTTATCGCGGGGGACTACACTCTGGGGCCAACGTCCTGACTTTC
CASSYRGGLHSGANVLTF
>TRBV10-3|TRBJ1-1|few|TRBD1
TGTGCCATCAGAGACAGGGAGGGAACTGAAGCTTTCTTT
CAIRDREGTEAFF
>TRBV29-1|TRBJ1-1|NA|TRBD1
TGCAGCGTAACAACAGGGGTTGAGACTGAAGCTTTCTTT
CSVTTGVETEAFF
>TRBV7-2|TRBJ1-6|many|NA
TGTGCCAGCAGCCGGGCTGGCGAAAGCCCACCCCTCCACTTT
CASSRAGESPPLHF
>TRBV6-1|TRBJ2-3|NA|NA
TGTGCCAGCATGTTCACAGATACGCAGTATTTT
CASMFTDTQYF
>TRBV7-6|TRBJ1-6|NA|NA
TGTGCCAGCAGCTTACTGGCAGACTATAATTCACCCCTCCACTTT
CASSLLADYNSPLHF
>TRBV30|TRBJ2-3|NA|NA
TGTGCCTGGAGTGCACCCTTTGGCAGGGGAGGCGTCGGTACGCAGTATTTT
CAWSAPFGRGGVGTQYF
>TRBV11-2|TRBJ2-7|few|TRBD1
TGTGCCAGCAGCTTTCCAGGGGGCGCGGGCCACTACGAGCAGTACTTC
CASSFPGGAGHYEQYF